This T cell receptor (beta chain) appears in the sequencing data of a study of blood T cell repertoires in COVID-19. At the level of the study: Samples came from the United States, Italy and Spain, spanning acute and convalescent COVID-19.

The germline gives CDR1 LGHDT, CDR2 YNNKEL (reference sequence). V lost 2 bases, J lost 5 bases, and 9 bases lay in between. The CDR3 contains 13 residues. Per the original data handling: Cell counts per sample came from amplifying reference gene primers. Libraries were prepared by immunoSEQ multiplex PCR; TCRdb keeps only in-frame clonotypes and omits some of them. Clone size and the V and J calls come from that table; the DNA yielded D and trimming. The data show about 250,000 clones, approximately 80% seen once. This clone showed up just once. This sequence was found in a middle-aged man with acute or convalescent COVID-19. The chain couples TRBV3-1 (or the pseudogene TRBV3-2) to TRBJ1-1, with no clear D. Material for sequencing was peripheral blood. The CDR3 loop is CASSQWRETEAFF. DNA of the CDR3: TGTGCCAGCAGCCAATGGAGGGAAACTGAAGCTTTCTTT.